Included here is one TCR beta chain sequence, with context. TCRdb passed the RT-PCR reads through MiXCR, listing each CDR3 protein once. The repertoire holds about a million distinct CDR3 sequences, roughly 17% seen once, with roughly 6% in the top ten. This sample is drawn from a study of patients and donors after allogeneic stem cell transplantation. V lost 0 bases, J lost 7 bases, and 11 bases lay in between. The V gene's germline CDR1 is KGHDR and CDR2 SFDVKD. The CDR3 contains 14 residues. Sequencing was carried out using blood, either unsorted or a sorted T cell fraction (not recorded which). This chain connects TRBV24-1 to TRBJ2-5; D is tentatively TRBD1 or TRBD2 (5 bases each). The origin of this receptor is a human donor who was either an allogeneic HSCT recipient or a stem cell or donor lymphocyte infusion donor (not recorded which). It is not recorded whose cells these are; they may come from a transplant donor. DNA for the CDR3: TGTGCCACCAGTGATTTGCCGGGGCCGGGGACCCAGTACTTC. Translated, it gives CATSDLPGPGTQYF.